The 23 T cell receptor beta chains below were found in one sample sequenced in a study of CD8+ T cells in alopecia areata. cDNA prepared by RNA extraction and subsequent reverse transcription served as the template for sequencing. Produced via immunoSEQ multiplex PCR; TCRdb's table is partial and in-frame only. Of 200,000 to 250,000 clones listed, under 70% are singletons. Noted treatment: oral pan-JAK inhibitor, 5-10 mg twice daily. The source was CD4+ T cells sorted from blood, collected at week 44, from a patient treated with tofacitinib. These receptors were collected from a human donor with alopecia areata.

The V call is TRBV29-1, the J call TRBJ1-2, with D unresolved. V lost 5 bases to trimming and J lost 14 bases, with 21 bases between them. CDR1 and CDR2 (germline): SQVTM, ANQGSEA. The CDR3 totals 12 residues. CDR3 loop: CSVMDGDRFGTF. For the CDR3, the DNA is TGCAGCGTTATGGACGGCGACCGGTTTGGGACCTTC.

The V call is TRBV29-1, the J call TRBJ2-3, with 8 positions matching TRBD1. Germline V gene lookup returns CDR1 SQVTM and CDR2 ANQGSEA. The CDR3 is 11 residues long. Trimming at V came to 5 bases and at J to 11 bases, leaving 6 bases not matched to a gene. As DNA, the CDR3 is TGCAGCGTTACTTCCGGGACAGGGCAGTATTTT. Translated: CSVTSGTGQYF.

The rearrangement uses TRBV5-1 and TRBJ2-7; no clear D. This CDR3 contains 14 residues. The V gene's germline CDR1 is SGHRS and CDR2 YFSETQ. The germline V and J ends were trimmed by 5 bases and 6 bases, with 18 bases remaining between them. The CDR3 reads CASSSEPIWGEQYF. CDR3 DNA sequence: TGCGCCAGCAGTTCGGAGCCGATCTGGGGCGAGCAGTACTTC.

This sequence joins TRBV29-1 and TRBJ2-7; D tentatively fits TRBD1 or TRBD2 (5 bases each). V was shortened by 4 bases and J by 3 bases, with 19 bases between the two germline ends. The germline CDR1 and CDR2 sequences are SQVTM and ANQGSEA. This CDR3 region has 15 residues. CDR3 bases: TGCAGCGTTGTTGGGCTGGGGGAAACCCTCTACGAGCAGTACTTC. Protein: CSVVGLGETLYEQYF.

Here the CDR3 DNA reads TGCGCCAGCAGCTCGGGGGGCTTCAATGAGCAGTTCTTC. This gives the protein CASSSGGFNEQFF. The rearrangement uses TRBV5-1 and TRBJ2-1; tentatively, D is TRBD2 (7 bases). In germline, CDR1 is SGHRS, CDR2 YFSETQ. Trimming took off 3 bases at V and 6 bases at J, with 10 bases between the two ends. CDR3 size: 13 residues.

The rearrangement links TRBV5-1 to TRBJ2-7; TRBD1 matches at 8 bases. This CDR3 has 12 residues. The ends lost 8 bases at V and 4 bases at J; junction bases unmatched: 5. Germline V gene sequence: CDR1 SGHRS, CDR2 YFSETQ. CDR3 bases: TGCGCCAGTAATGACAGGGGTTACGAGCAGTACTTC. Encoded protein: CASNDRGYEQYF.

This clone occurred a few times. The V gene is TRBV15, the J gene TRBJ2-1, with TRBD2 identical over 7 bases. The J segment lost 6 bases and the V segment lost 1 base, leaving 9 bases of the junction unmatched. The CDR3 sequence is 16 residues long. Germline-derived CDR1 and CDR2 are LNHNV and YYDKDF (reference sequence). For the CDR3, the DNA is TGTGCCACCAGCAGAGCCAACCTAGCGGCCAGCAATGAGCAGTTCTTC. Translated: CATSRANLAASNEQFF.

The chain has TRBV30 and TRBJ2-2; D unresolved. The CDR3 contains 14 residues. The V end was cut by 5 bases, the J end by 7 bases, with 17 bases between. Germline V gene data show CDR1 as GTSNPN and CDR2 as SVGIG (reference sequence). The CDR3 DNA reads TGTGCCTGGGCCCCAGGAAGCGTCGGCGGGGAGCTGTTTTTT. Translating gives CAWAPGSVGGELFF.

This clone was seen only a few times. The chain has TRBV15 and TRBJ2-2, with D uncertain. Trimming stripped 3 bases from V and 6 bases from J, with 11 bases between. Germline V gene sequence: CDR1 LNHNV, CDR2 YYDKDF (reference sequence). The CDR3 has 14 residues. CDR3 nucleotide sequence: TGTGCCACCAGCAGTGTAAGGGCGTCCGGGGAGCTGTTTTTT. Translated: CATSSVRASGELFF.

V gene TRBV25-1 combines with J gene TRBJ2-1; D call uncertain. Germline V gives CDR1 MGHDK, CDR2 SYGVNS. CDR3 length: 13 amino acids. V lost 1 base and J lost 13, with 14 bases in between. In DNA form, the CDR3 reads TGTGCCAGCAGTGAATCGGGCTTCGAGAAACAGTTCTTC. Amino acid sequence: CASSESGFEKQFF.

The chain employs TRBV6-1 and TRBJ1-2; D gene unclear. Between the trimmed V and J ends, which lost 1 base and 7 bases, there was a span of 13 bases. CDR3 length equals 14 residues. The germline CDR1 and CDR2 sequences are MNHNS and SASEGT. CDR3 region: CASSEGKRDPGYTF. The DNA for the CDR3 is TGTGCCAGCAGTGAAGGAAAAAGGGATCCTGGCTACACCTTC.

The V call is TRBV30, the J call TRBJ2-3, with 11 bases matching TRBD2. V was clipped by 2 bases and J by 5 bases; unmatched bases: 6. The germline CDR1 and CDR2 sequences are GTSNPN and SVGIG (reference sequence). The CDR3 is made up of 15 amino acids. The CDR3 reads CAWSRIAGGQDTQYF. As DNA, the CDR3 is TGTGCCTGGAGTCGGATAGCGGGGGGGCAAGATACGCAGTATTTT.

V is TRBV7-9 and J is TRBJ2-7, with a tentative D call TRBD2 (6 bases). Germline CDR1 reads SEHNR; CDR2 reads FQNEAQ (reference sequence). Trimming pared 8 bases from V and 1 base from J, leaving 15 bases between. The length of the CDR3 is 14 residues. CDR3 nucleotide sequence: TGTGCCAGCCAGAGGTCGGCGGGATCCTACGAGCAGTACTTC. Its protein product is CASQRSAGSYEQYF.

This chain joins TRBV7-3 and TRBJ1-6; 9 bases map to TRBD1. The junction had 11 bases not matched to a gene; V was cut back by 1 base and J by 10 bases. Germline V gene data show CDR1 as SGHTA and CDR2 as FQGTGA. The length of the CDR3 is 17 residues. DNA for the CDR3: TGTGCCAGCAGCTTAAAACCCCCGGGACAGGGTTGGTCACCCCTCCACTTT. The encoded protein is CASSLKPPGQGWSPLHF.

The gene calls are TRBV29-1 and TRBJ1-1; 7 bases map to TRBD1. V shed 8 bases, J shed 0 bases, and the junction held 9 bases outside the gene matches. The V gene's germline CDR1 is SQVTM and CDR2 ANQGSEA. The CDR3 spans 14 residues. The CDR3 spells CSTMTGTMNTEAFF. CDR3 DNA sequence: TGCAGCACGATGACAGGGACCATGAACACTGAAGCTTTCTTT.

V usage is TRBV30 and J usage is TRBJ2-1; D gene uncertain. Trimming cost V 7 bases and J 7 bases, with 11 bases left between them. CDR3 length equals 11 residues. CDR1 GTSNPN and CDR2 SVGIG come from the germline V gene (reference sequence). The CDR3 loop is CASTTSNEQFF. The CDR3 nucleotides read TGTGCCTCTACGACTTCTAATGAGCAGTTCTTC.

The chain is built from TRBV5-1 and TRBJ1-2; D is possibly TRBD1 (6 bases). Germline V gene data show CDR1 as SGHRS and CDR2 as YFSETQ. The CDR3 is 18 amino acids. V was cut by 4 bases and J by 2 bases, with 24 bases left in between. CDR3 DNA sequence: TGCGCCAGCAGCATGCTACAGGGAGGACACTCAAAGAACTATGGCTACACCTTC. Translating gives CASSMLQGGHSKNYGYTF.

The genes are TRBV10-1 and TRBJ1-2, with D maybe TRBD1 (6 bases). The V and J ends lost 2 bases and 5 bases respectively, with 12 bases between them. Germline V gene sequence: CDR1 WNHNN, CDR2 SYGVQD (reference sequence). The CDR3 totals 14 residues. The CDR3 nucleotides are TGCGCCAGCAGTGAGCACAGGGAATCGTATGGCTACACCTTC. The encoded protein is CASSEHRESYGYTF.

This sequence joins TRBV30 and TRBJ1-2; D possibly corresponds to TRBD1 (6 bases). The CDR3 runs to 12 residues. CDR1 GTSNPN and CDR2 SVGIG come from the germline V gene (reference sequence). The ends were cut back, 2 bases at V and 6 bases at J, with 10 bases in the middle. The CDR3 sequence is CAWSTGRDGYTF. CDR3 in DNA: TGTGCCTGGAGTACAGGGAGGGATGGCTACACCTTC.

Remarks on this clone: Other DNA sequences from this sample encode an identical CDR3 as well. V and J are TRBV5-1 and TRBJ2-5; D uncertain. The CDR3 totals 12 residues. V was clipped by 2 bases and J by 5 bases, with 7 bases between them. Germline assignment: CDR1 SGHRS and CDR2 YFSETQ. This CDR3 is CASSLGKETQYF. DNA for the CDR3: TGCGCCAGCAGCTTAGGGAAGGAGACCCAGTACTTC. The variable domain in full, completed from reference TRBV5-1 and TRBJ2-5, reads KAGVTQTPRYLIKTRGQQVTLSCSPISGHRSVSWYQQTPGQGLQFLFEYFSETQRNKGNFPGRFSGRQFSNSRSEMNVSTLELGDSALYLCASSLGKETQYFGPGTRLLVL.

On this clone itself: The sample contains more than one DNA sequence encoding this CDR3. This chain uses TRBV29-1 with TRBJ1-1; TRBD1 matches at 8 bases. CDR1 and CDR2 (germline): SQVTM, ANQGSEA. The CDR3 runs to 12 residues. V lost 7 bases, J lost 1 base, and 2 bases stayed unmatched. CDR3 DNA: TGCAGCGCTGGGACAGGGAACACTGAAGCTTTCTTT. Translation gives CSAGTGNTEAFF.

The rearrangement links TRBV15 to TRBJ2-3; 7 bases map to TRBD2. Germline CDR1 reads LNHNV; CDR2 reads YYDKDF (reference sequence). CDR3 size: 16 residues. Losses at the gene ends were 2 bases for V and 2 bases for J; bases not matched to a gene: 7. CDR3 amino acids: CATSRSFGGDTDTQYF. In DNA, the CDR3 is TGTGCCACCAGCAGATCCTTTGGGGGGGACACAGATACGCAGTATTTT.

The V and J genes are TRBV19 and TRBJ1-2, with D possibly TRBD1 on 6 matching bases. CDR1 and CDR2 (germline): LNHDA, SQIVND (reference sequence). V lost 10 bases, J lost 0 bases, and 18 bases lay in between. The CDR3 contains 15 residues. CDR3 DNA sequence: TGTGCCACTAAACCCAGGGACATCTCTAACTATGGCTACACCTTC. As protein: CATKPRDISNYGYTF.